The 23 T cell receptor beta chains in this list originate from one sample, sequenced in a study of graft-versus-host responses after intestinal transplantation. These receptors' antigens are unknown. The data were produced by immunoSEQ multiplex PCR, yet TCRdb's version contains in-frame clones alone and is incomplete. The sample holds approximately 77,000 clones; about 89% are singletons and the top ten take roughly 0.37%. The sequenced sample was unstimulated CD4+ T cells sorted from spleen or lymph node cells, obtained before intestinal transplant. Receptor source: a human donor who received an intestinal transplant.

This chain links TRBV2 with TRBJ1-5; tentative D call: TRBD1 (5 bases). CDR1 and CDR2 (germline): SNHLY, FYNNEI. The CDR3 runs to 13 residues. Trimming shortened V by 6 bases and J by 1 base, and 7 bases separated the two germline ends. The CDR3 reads CASRRQSNQPQHF. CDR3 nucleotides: TGTGCCAGCAGGAGACAGAGCAATCAGCCCCAGCATTTT.

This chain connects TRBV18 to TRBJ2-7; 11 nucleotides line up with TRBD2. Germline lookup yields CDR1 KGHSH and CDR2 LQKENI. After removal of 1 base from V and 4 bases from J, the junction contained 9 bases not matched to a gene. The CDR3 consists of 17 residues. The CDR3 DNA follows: TGTGCCAGCTCACCACTAGCGGGAGGGCCTTCATCATACGAGCAGTACTTC. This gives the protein CASSPLAGGPSSYEQYF.

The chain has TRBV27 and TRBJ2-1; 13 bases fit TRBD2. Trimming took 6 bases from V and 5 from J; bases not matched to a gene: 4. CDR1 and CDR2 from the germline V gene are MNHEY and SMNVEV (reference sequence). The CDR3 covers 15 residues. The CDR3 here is CASSRTSGGHNEQFF. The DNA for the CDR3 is TGTGCCAGCAGCCGGACTAGCGGGGGACACAATGAGCAGTTCTTC.

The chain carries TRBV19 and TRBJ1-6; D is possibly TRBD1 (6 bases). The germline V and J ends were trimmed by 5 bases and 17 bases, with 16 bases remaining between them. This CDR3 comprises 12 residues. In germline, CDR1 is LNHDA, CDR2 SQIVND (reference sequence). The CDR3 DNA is TGTGCCAGTAGTGCCCTGGACAGCGCGATCCACTTT. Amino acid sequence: CASSALDSAIHF. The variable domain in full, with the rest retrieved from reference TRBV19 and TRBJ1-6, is DGGITQSPKYLFRKEGQNVTLSCEQNLNHDAMYWYRQDPGQGLRLIYYSQIVNDFQKGDIAEGYSVSREKKESFPLTVTSAQKNPTAFYLCASSALDSAIHFGNGTRLTVT.

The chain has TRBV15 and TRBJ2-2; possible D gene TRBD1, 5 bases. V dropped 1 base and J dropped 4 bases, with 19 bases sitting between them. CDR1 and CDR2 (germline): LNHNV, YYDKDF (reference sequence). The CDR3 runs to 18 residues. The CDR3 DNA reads TGTGCCACCAGCAGAGTGGGCGTGGGGCGGAGTGGCACCGGGGAGCTGTTTTTT. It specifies CATSRVGVGRSGTGELFF. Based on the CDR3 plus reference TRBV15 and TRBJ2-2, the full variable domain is DAMVIQNPRYQVTQFGKPVTLSCSQTLNHNVMYWYQQKSSQAPKLLFHYYDKDFNNEADTPDNFQSRRPNTSFCFLDIRSPGLGDTAMYLCATSRVGVGRSGTGELFFGEGSRLTVL.

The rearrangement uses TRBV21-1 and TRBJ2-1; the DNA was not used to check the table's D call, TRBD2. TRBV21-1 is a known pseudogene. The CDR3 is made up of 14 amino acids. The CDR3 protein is CASSKGTSDNEQFF. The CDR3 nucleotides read TGTGCCAGCAGCAAAGGGACTAGCGACAATGAGCAGTTCTTC.

The CDR3 nucleotides are TGTGCCAGCAGCCATATGGTTGACAGCGAGCAGTTCTTC. Amino acid sequence: CASSHMVDSEQFF. The chain joins TRBV11-2 to TRBJ2-1; weak D call: TRBD1 (5 bases). With 5 bases removed from V and 10 bases from J, the gap between germline ends came to 15 bases. The CDR3 covers 13 residues. CDR1 SGHAT and CDR2 FQNNGV come from the germline V gene.

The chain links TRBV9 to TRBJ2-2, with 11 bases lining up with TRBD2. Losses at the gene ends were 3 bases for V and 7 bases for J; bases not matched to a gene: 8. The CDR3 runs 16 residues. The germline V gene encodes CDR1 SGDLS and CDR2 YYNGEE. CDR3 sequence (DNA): TGTGCCAGCAGCGCACAAGGGACTAGCGGCTTCGGGGAGCTGTTTTTT. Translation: CASSAQGTSGFGELFF.

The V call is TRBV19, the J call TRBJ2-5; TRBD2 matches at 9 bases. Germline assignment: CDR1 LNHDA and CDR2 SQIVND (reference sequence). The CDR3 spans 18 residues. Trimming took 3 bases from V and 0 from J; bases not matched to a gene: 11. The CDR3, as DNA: TGTGCCAGTAGTATCAGAGCGGGGGGACCAACGTACCAAGAGACCCAGTACTTC. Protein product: CASSIRAGGPTYQETQYF.

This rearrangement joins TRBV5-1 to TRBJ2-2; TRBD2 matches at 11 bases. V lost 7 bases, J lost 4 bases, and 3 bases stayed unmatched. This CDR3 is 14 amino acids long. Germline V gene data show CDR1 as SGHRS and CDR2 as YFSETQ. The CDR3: CASSGLAGTGELFF. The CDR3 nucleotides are TGCGCCAGCTCCGGACTAGCGGGCACCGGGGAGCTGTTTTTT.

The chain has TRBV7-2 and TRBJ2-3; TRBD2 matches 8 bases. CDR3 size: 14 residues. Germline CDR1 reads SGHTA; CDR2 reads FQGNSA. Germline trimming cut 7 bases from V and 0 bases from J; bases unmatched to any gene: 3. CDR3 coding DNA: TGTGCCAGCACCGGGGGGGCGAGCACAGATACGCAGTATTTT. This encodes CASTGGASTDTQYF.

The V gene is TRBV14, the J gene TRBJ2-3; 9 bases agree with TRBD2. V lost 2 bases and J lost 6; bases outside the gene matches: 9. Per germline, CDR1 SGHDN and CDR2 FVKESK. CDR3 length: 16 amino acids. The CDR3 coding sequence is TGTGCCAGCAGCCAAACAGGCGGGGGGGCCGGGGATACGCAGTATTTT. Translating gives CASSQTGGGAGDTQYF. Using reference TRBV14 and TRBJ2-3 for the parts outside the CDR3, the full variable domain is EAGVTQFPSHSVIEKGQTVTLRCDPISGHDNLYWYRRVMGKEIKFLLHFVKESKQDESGMPNNRFLAERTGGTYSTLKVQPAELEDSGVYFCASSQTGGGAGDTQYFGPGTRLTVL.

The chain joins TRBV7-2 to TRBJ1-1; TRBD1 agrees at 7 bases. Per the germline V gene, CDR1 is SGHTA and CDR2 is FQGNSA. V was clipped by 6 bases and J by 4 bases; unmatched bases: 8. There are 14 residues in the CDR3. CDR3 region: CASRRGLGVTEAFF. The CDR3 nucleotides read TGTGCCAGCAGGAGGGGGCTGGGGGTCACTGAAGCTTTCTTT. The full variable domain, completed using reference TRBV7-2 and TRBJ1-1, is GAGVSQSPSNKVTEKGKDVELRCDPISGHTALYWYRQSLGQGLEFLIYFQGNSAPDKSGLPSDRFSAERTGGSVSTLTIQRTQQEDSAVYLCASRRGLGVTEAFFGQGTRLTVV.

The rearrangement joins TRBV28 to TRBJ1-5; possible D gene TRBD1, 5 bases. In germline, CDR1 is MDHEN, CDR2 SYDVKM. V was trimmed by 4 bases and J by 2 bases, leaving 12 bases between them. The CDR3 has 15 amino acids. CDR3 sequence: CASSYGGGRNQPQHF. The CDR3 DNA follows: TGTGCCAGCAGTTACGGGGGGGGACGCAATCAGCCCCAGCATTTT.

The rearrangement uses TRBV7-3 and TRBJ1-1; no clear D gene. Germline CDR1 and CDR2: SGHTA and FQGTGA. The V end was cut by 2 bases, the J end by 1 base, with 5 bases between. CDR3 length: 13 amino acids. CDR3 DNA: TGTGCCAGCAGCTTATCCGGGAACACTGAAGCTTTCTTT. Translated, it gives CASSLSGNTEAFF. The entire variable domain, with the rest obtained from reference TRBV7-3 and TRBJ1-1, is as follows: GAGVSQTPSNKVTEKGKYVELRCDPISGHTALYWYRQSLGQGPEFLIYFQGTGAADDSGLPNDRFFAVRPEGSVSTLKIQRTERGDSAVYLCASSLSGNTEAFFGQGTRLTVV.

The chain's CDR3 is CASSGSGGSYEQYF. The DNA for the CDR3 is TGCGCCAGCAGCGGTAGCGGGGGTTCCTACGAGCAGTACTTC. The chain carries TRBV5-1 and TRBJ2-5; 9 positions agree with TRBD2. The DNA end is a closer match to TRBJ2-7, so the J assignment may be wrong. From germline, CDR1 is SGHRS and CDR2 YFSETQ. The CDR3 length is 14 residues.

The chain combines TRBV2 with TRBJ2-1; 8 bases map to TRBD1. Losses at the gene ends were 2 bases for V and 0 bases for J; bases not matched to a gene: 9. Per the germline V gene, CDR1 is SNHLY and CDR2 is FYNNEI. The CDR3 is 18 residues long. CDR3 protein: CASSESQGAMGSYNEQFF. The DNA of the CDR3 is TGTGCCAGCAGTGAAAGTCAGGGGGCGATGGGCTCCTACAATGAGCAGTTCTTC.

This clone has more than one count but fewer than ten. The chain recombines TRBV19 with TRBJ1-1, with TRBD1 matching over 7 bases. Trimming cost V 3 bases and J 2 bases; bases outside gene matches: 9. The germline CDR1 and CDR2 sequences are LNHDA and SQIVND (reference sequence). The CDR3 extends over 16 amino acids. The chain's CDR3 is CASSIRGGGENTEAFF. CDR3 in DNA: TGTGCCAGTAGTATTCGAGGAGGGGGCGAAAACACTGAAGCTTTCTTT.

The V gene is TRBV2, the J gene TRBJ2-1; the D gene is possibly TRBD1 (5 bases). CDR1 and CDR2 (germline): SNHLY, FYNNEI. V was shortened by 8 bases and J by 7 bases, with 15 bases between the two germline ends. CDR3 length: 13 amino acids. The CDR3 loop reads CASAWGLRNEQFF. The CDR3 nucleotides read TGTGCCAGCGCCTGGGGCCTCCGGAATGAGCAGTTCTTC.

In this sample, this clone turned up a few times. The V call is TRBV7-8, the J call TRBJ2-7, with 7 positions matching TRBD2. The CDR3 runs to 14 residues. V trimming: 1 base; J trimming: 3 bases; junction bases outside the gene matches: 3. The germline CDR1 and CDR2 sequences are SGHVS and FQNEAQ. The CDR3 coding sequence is TGTGCCAGCAGCTTAGAACCTAGCGGCTACGAGCAGTACTTC. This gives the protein CASSLEPSGYEQYF.

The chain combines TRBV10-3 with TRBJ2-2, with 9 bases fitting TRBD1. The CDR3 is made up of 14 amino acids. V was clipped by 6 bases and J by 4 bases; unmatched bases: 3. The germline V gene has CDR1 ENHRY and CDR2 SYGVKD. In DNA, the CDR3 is TGTGCCATCAGCGGGACAGGGTCCACCGGGGAGCTGTTTTTT. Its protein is CAISGTGSTGELFF.

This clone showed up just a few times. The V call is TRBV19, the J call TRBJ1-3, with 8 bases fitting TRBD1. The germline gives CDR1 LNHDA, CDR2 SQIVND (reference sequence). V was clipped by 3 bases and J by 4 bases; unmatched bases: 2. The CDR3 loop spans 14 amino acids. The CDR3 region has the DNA TGTGCCAGTAGTATGGGACAGGCCGGAAACACCATATATTTT. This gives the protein CASSMGQAGNTIYF.

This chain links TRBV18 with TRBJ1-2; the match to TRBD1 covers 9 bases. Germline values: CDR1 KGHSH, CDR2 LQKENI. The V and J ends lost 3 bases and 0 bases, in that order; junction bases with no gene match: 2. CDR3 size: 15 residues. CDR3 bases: TGTGCCAGCTCACCGGGGACAGGGCCTAACTATGGCTACACCTTC. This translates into CASSPGTGPNYGYTF. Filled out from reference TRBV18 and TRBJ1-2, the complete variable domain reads NAGVMQNPRHLVRRRGQEARLRCSPMKGHSHVYWYRQLPEEGLKFMVYLQKENIIDESGMPKERFSAEFPKEGPSILRIQQVVRGDSAAYFCASSPGTGPNYGYTFGSGTRLTVV.